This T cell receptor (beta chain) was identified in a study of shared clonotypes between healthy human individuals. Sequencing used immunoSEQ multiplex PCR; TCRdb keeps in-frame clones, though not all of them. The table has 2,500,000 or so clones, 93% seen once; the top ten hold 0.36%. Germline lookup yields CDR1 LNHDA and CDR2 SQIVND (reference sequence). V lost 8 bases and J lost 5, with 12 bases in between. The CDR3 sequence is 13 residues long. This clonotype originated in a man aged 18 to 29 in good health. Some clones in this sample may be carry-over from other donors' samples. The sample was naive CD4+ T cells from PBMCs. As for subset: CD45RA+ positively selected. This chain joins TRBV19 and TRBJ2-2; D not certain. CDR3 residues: CASVTHLTGELFF. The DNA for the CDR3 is TGTGCCAGTGTAACCCACCTGACCGGGGAGCTGTTTTTT.